A single sample is the source of the 3 T cell receptor beta chains below, sequenced in a study of T cell responses to AZD1222 COVID-19 vaccine. Clones were read by immunoSEQ multiplex PCR, and TCRdb kept only the in-frame ones, dropping some. The sample shows around 25,000 clones, 80% to 90% of them seen only once. The sequences come from peripheral blood, collected 28 days after the second AZD1222 dose. Receptors were obtained from an adult who received the AZD1222 COVID-19 vaccine.

The rearrangement links TRBV15 to TRBJ1-4; TRBD1 matches at 7 bases. This CDR3 spans 14 amino acids. V gave up 1 base and J gave up 8 bases; unmatched junction bases: 4. Germline assignment: CDR1 LNHNV and CDR2 YYDKDF (reference sequence). The CDR3 loop reads CATSRAGQAEKLFF. In nucleotides, the CDR3 is TGTGCCACCAGCAGAGCTGGACAGGCCGAAAAACTGTTTTTT. The full variable domain, rest sourced from reference TRBV15 and TRBJ1-4, is DAMVIQNPRYQVTQFGKPVTLSCSQTLNHNVMYWYQQKSSQAPKLLFHYYDKDFNNEADTPDNFQSRRPNTSFCFLDIRSPGLGDTAMYLCATSRAGQAEKLFFGSGTQLSVL.

The chain carries TRBV9 and TRBJ2-1; weak D call: TRBD2 (6 bases). The CDR3 is 15 residues long. The germline CDR1 and CDR2 sequences are SGDLS and YYNGEE. The V gene lost 3 bases and the J gene lost 0 bases, with 10 bases spanning the gap. CDR3 sequence (DNA): TGTGCCAGCAGCGGACCTAGCGACTCCTACAATGAGCAGTTCTTC. Translation gives CASSGPSDSYNEQFF.

This sequence joins TRBV5-1 and TRBJ2-3; 8 bases are a match to TRBD2. The CDR3 covers 16 residues. CDR1 and CDR2 (germline): SGHRS, YFSETQ. Trimming removed 4 bases from V and 2 bases from J; junction bases left unmatched: 9. CDR3 nucleotides: TGCGCCAGCAGCCCGGGACTAGGGTGGGCCACAGATACGCAGTATTTT. Protein sequence: CASSPGLGWATDTQYF.